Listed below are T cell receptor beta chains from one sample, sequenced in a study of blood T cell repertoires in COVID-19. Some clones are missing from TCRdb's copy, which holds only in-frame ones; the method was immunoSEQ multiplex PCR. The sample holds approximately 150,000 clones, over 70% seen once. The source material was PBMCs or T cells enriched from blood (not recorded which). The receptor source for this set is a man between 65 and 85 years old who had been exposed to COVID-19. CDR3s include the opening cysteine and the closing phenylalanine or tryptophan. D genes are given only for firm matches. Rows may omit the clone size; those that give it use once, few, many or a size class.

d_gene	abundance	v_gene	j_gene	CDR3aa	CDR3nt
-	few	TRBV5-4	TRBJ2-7	CASSRISASKEQYF	TGTGCCAGCAGCCGGATAAGTGCTAGCAAGGAGCAGTACTTC
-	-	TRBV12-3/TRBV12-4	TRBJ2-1	CASSPGIYNEQFF	TGTGCCAGCAGTCCGGGGATTTACAATGAGCAGTTCTTC
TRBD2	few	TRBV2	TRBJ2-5	CASSVQREGGSQYF	TGTGCCAGCAGTGTGCAGCGGGAGGGAGGTTCCCAGTACTTC
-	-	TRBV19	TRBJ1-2	CASISGGAAMSYTF	TGTGCCAGTATCTCAGGAGGGGCAGCTATGAGCTACACCTTC
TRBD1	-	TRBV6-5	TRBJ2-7	CATDRDKRWQYF	TGTGCCACGGACAGGGACAAAAGGTGGCAGTACTTC
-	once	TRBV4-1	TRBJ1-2	CASKPNGGASYGYTF	TGCGCCAGCAAGCCGAATGGGGGCGCGTCCTATGGCTACACCTTC
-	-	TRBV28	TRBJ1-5	CASSQQGGENQPQHF	TGTGCCAGCAGTCAACAGGGAGGGGAGAATCAGCCCCAGCATTTT
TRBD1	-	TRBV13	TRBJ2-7	CASSSSGQGVTYEQYF	TGTGCCAGCAGCTCGTCGGGACAGGGGGTCACCTACGAGCAGTACTTC
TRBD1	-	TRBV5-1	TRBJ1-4	CASSFQTGATNEKLFF	TGCGCCAGCAGCTTCCAGACAGGGGCAACTAATGAAAAACTGTTTTTT
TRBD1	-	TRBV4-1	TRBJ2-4	CASSQERNLDRGPKNIQYF	TGCGCCAGCAGCCAAGAACGGAATTTGGACAGGGGGCCCAAAAACATTCAGTACTTC
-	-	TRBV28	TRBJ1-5	CASSLQALNQPQHF	TGTGCCAGCAGTTTACAGGCACTCAATCAGCCCCAGCATTTT
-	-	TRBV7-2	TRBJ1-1	CASSFREGGEAFF	TGTGCCAGCAGCTTCCGGGAGGGGGGGGAGGCTTTCTTT
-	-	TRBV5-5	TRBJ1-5	CASSLGGGSNQPQHF	TGTGCCAGCAGTCTCGGTGGCGGTAGCAATCAGCCCCAGCATTTT
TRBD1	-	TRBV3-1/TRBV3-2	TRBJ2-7	CASSRTGQYYEQYF	TGTGCCAGCAGCCGGACGGGACAGTACTACGAGCAGTACTTC
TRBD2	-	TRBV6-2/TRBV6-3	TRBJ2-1	CASIPGLAGDFYNEQFF	TGTGCCAGCATCCCGGGACTAGCGGGGGACTTCTACAATGAGCAGTTCTTC
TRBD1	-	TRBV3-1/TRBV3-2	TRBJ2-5	CASSPWTGGVETQYF	TGTGCCAGCAGCCCCTGGACAGGGGGAGTGGAGACCCAGTACTTC
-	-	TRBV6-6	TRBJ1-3	CASSHAGRRNTIYF	TGTGCCAGCAGTCATGCAGGGAGGAGAAACACCATATATTTT
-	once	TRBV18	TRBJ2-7	CASSPTSLAYEQYF	TGTGCCAGCTCACCGACTTCTCTGGCCTACGAGCAGTACTTC
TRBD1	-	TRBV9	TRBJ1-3	CASSPRQGTANTIYF	TGTGCCAGCAGCCCCAGACAGGGGACGGCCAACACCATATATTTT
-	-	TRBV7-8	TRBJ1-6	CASSLGDIPVNSPLHF	TGTGCCAGCAGCTTAGGGGACATCCCCGTTAATTCACCCCTCCACTTT
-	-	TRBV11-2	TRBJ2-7	CASSLGGPGHRSSYEQYF	TGTGCCAGCAGCTTAGGGGGGCCGGGACATAGGAGCTCCTACGAGCAGTACTTC
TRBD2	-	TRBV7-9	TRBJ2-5	CASSTTLAGDQETQYF	TGTGCCAGCAGCACCACACTAGCGGGGGACCAAGAGACCCAGTACTTC
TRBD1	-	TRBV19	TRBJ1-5	CASSIDRMSGGASNQPQHF	TGTGCCAGTAGTATAGATAGGATGTCAGGGGGTGCGAGCAATCAGCCCCAGCATTTT
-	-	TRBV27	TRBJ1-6	CASSFGQGNSPLHF	TGTGCCAGCAGTTTTGGGCAGGGCAATTCACCCCTCCACTTT
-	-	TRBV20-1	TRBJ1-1	CSASGQYAEAFF	TGCAGTGCCAGTGGGCAGTATGCTGAAGCTTTCTTT
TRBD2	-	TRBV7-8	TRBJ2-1	CASSLVSWEGEQFF	TGTGCCAGCAGCTTAGTCAGTTGGGAGGGGGAGCAGTTCTTC
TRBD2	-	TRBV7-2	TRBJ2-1	CASSQLAGLSYNEQFF	TGTGCCAGCAGCCAACTAGCGGGATTATCTTACAATGAGCAGTTCTTC
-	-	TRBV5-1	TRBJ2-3	CASSLAANPGDTQYF	TGCGCCAGCAGCTTGGCCGCCAACCCAGGCGATACGCAGTATTTT
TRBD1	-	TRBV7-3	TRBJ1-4	CASSPGTGNEKLFF	TGTGCCAGCAGTCCCGGGACAGGGAATGAAAAACTGTTTTTT
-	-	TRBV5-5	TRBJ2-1	CASNHQQAISYNEQFF	TGTGCCAGCAACCACCAGCAGGCGATCTCCTACAATGAGCAGTTCTTC
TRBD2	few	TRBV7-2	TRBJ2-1	CASSFSGTSGSYNEQFF	TGTGCCAGCAGCTTCTCCGGGACTAGCGGTTCCTACAATGAGCAGTTCTTC
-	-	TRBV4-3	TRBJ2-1	CASSQEYRGATNEQFF	TGCGCCAGCAGCCAAGAATATCGGGGGGCCACCAATGAGCAGTTCTTC
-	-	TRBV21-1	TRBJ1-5	CASDWQLLTGQPQHF	TGTGCCAGCGATTGGCAGCTGTTGACAGGTCAGCCCCAGCATTTT
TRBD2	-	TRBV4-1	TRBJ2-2	CASSQDRSGSLAGELFF	TGCGCCAGCAGCCAAGATAGGAGCGGGAGCTTGGCCGGGGAGCTGTTTTTT
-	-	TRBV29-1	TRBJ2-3	CSVGGDTQYF	TGCAGCGTTGGAGGAGATACGCAGTATTTT
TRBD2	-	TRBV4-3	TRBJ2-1	CASSLGLAGVYNEQFF	TGCGCCAGCAGCCTGGGACTAGCGGGAGTCTACAATGAGCAGTTCTTC
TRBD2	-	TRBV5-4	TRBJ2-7	CASSLAGGPNEQYF	TGTGCCAGCAGCTTGGCGGGAGGGCCTAACGAGCAGTACTTC
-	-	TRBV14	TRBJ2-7	CASSQLRAGEQYF	TGTGCCAGCAGCCAGCTTCGTGCAGGCGAGCAGTACTTC
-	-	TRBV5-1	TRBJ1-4	CASSLTDSPNEKLFF	TGCGCCAGCAGCTTGACGGACAGCCCTAATGAAAAACTGTTTTTT
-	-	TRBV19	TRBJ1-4	CASSMGGSNEKLFF	TGTGCCAGTAGTATGGGAGGGTCTAATGAAAAACTGTTTTTT
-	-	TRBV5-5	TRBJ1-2	CASSPDPFQEFSGYTF	TGTGCCAGCAGCCCTGACCCTTTTCAGGAATTCAGTGGCTACACCTTC
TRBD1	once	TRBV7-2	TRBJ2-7	CASSLDRDSYEQYF	TGTGCCAGCAGCTTGGACAGGGACTCCTACGAGCAGTACTTC
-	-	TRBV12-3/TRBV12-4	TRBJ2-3	CASSSSYTQYF	TGTGCCAGCAGTTCCTCCTATACGCAGTATTTT
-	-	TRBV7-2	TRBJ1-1	CASSLVQVPVAFF	TGTGCCAGCAGCTTAGTACAGGTACCGGTAGCTTTCTTT
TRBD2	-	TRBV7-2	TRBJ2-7	CASSPLAGGFWEQYF	TGTGCCAGCAGCCCACTAGCGGGAGGGTTTTGGGAGCAGTACTTC
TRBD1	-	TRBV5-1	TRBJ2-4	CASSLRQGVNIQYF	TGCGCCAGCAGCTTGAGACAGGGAGTAAACATTCAGTACTTC
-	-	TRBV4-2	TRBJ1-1	CASSQEGQNTEAFF	TGTGCCAGCAGCCAAGAGGGGCAGAACACTGAAGCTTTCTTT
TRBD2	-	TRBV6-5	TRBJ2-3	CASEPGLITDTQYF	TGTGCCAGCGAACCGGGACTAATCACAGATACGCAGTATTTT
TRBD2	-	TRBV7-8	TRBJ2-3	CASSGRLAGGGDTQYF	TGTGCCAGCAGCGGGCGGCTAGCGGGGGGGGGAGATACGCAGTATTTT